This T cell receptor beta chain was identified in a study of blood T cell repertoires in COVID-19 (dated by TCRdb to about 2020). Background for the entire study: Samples from collaborators originated in the United States, Italy and Spain and spanned both the acute and convalescent phases of COVID-19. The prospective study material was composed of cDNA or gDNA derived from T cells, B-cell-depleted T cells, or PBMCs. The dataset comprised deeply sampled blood TCRbeta repertoires from subjects exposed to, actively infected with, or recovered from COVID-19. The repertoires were made available in a free public database intended to serve as a resource for research on the immune response to SARS-CoV-2. The samples were drawn from two sources: the first 160 participants of the ongoing ImmuneRACE study, and approximately 1,300 subjects contributed by 6 global collaborators. A de-identified subject ID, COVID-19 status, age in years and sex were almost always included in the sample metadata. HLA class I and class II types, where available, came from metadata supplied by the sample provider rather than from assay-based typing.

Concerning this clone itself: Its antigen is currently not known. No quality values exist for individual bases; no much larger clone is one base distant.

TCRbeta CDR3 regions were amplified from genomic DNA by means of the immunoSEQ Assay, a bias-controlled multiplex PCR. As for how the authors treated the data: The number of nucleated cells in each sample was estimated from the amplification of reference gene primers within the assay. To quantify the absolute abundance of each unique TCRbeta CDR3 rearrangement, sequence reads were collapsed and filtered. For each sample, productive Simpson clonality was calculated as the square root of Simpson's diversity index over productive rearrangements. The table was pulled from immuneACCESS by TCRdb, which kept in-frame rearrangements only. Such tables lose some clones; where checked, under half of the loss comes from unresolved V genes, and the rest has no known cause. That table supplies the V and J calls and clone size; D and trimming were determined from the DNA. Counted in this sample were roughly 200,000 clones; roughly 85% of them appeared once. The ten largest account for 9.5% to 12% of the sample.

The collaborating institutions used their own protocols to collect whole blood in K2EDTA tubes. For TCRbeta analysis, collaborators shipped samples in one of three forms: frozen whole blood, isolated PBMCs, or DNA extracted from either of those sample types. What the work shows at the level of the full study, not this receptor alone: Clinical and demographic metadata were provided uncurated, with the amount varying by source and participant.

Trimming takes 3 bases off V and 3 bases off J; junction bases not matched to a gene: 5. Via the germline V gene, CDR1 is MGHDK and CDR2 SYGVNS. Including cysteine and phenylalanine, the CDR3 has 15 amino acids. Only the CDR3 DNA stays, 45 bases, in frame from base 1. The sequencing sample was made of peripheral blood. The origin of this receptor is a human donor with active or convalescent COVID-19. The donor label of this sample is uncertain. The V and J genes are TRBV25-1 and TRBJ2-3, with 8 bases aligning to TRBD2. The CDR3 region: CASSDDAGGTDTQYF. The DNA is TGTGCCAGCAGTGATGATGCGGGGGGTACAGATACGCAGTATTTT.